This TCR beta chain was recovered during a study of beta chain features in type 1 diabetes (dated by TCRdb to between 2017 and 2018). Notes on the research overall: Patients and healthy donors did not differ in mean age, gender distribution, total cell number or subset yield. Regulatory and stem cell-like memory subsets were isolated from only 8 patients and roughly eight healthy donors, whereas naive and central memory subsets came from all 30 or so donors. A total of some 100,000,000 sorted cells were examined across all samples, and a strong correlation was observed between cell number per subset and RNA yield. The study compared TCRB repertoires of sorted circulating CD4+ T cell subsets between recently diagnosed type 1 diabetes patients and matched healthy donors.

CDR1 SQVTM and CDR2 ANQGSEA are derived from the germline V gene. From cysteine to phenylalanine, the CDR3 is 13 amino acids long. The CDR3 DNA has 39 bases and is translated from base 1. From each donor, a single peripheral blood sample of about 120 mL on average was drawn into heparinised tubes. A BD FACSAria II was used to sort naive, central memory, regulatory and stem cell-like memory CD4+ T cells with a panel that included CD45RO, CCR7, CD25, CD127, CD95 and CD27. Purity was above 95% for every sorted population. PBMCs were isolated right away by Lymphoprep density gradient centrifugation and were stained directly, without culture. So that batch effects would be minimized, each experiment stained and sorted samples in pairs, pairing one healthy donor with one patient. The High Capacity cDNA Reverse Transcription Kit was used to reverse transcribe all of the isolated RNA, meaning that expressed TCRB transcripts were what got sequenced. Deep immunoSEQ sequencing was performed on naive, central memory and regulatory T cell samples, with an average of around 3.4 million total reads per sample. Sorted cells were lysed in RLT buffer, and RNA was extracted using DNase-treated RNeasy Micro or Mini kits according to cell number. To prevent cross-contamination, each cell subset was processed individually, whereas patient and healthy donor samples were processed jointly. Using the immunoSEQ multiplex PCR, TCRB sequences were amplified from cDNA into 87-bp fragments spanning the CDR3 region. Amplicons were sequenced on the Illumina HiSeq platform. As for how the authors treated the data: Synthetic template baselines were used to correct PCR bias computationally, reads within Hamming distance 2 were collapsed together, and singletons that could not be merged were discarded. Reads were aligned to IMGT to assign V, D and J genes, CDR3 length, and insertions or deletions at six rearrangement sites. Within each subset, clonotype counts were normalized to sorted cell number, and only after that were true diversity and Gini coefficients computed with the tcR R package. Repertoire sharing was quantified using the overlap coefficient calculated on TCRB nucleotide sequences. Sourced from immuneACCESS, this table was stored by TCRdb with only in-frame sequences that have V and J called. A share of the clones is absent; for the studies checked, an unresolved V gene accounts for under half, and the remainder has no known explanation. V and J calls plus clone size are reproduced from that table; the DNA served to infer D and trimming. For this sample the table gives hundreds of thousands of clones, of which around 8% were detected only once. The top ten clonotypes cover under 0.5% of the sample.

Overall results and qualifications from the work: Because small numbers of individuals were included in the HLA sub-analyses, any influence of HLA type on TCRB rearrangement was left unresolved. Naive, central memory and regulatory TCRB repertoires appeared to be more alike among patients than among healthy donors. In all four CD4+ subsets, TCRB CDR3 length was moderately but significantly shorter in type 1 diabetes patients. Because cDNA rather than genomic DNA was sequenced, highly expressing activated cells could have been over-represented, although no difference in activation and CD3 levels was found between groups. At VDJ recombination sites, patients with type 1 diabetes made fewer insertions and deleted more nucleotides, a pattern implying thymic rearrangement abnormalities. PCR might favor shorter templates, but patient and control samples were amplified and corrected together, so any skew would affect both groups equally.

The sample holds a few counts of this clone. Its antigen has not been determined. No base qualities exist here, and no much larger clone lies one base off it. The sequence joins TRBV29-1 to TRBJ2-5; 8 central bases correspond to TRBD1. The TCR sequence derives from a woman between 18 and 30 years old in good health. The sequenced sample was central memory CD4+ T cells from blood. The CDR3 protein: CSGGQGGQETQYF. The base sequence is TGCAGTGGAGGACAGGGAGGACAAGAGACCCAGTACTTC.